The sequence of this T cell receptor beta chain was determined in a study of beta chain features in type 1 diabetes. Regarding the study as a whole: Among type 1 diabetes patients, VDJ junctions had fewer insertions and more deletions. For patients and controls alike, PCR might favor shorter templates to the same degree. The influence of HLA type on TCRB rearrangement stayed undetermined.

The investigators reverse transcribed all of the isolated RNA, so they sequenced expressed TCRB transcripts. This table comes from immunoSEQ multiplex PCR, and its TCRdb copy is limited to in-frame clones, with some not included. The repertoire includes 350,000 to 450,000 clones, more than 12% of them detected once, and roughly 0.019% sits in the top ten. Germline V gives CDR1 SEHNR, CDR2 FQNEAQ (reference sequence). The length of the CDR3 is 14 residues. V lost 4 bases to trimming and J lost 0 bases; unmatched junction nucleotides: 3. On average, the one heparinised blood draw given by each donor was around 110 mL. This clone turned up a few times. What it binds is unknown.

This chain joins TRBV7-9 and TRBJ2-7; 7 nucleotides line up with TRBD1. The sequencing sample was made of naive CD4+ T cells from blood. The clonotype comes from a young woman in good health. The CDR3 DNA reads TGTGCCAGCAGCTATGGGACAGTCTCCTACGAGCAGTACTTC. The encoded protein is CASSYGTVSYEQYF.